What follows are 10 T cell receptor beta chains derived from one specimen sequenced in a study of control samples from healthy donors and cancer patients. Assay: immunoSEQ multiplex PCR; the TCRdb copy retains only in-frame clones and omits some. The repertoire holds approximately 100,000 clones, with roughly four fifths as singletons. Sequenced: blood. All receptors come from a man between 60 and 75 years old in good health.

The CDR3 spells CASSMLRANTEAFF. CDR3 in DNA: TGTGCCAGTAGTATGCTCAGGGCCAACACTGAAGCTTTCTTT. The gene calls are TRBV19 and TRBJ1-1; D is possibly TRBD1 (5 bases). Germline V lookup: CDR1 LNHDA, CDR2 SQIVND (reference sequence). V lost 3 bases and J lost 2, with 10 bases in between. The CDR3 loop spans 14 amino acids.

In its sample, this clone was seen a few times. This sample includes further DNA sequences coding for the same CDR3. CDR3 region: CASSQEYTEAFF. The DNA of the CDR3 is TGCGCCAGCAGCCAAGAGTACACTGAAGCTTTCTTT. The chain carries TRBV4-1 and TRBJ1-1; D uncertain. Germline V gene data show CDR1 as MGHRA and CDR2 as YSYEKL. Trimming stripped 0 bases from V and 3 bases from J, with 2 bases between. This CDR3 region has 12 residues.

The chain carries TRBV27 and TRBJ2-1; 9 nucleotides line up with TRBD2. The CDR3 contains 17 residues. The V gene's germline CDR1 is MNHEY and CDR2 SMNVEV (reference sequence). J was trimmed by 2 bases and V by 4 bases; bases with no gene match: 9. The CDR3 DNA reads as TGTGCCAGCAGTTGGTTAGGGATAGCGGGAGCCTACAATGAGCAGTTCTTC. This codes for CASSWLGIAGAYNEQFF.

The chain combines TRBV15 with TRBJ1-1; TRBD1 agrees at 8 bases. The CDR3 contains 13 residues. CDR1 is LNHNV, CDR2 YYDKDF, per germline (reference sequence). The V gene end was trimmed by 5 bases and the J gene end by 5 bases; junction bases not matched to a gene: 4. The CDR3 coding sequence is TGTGCCACCAGCGGACAGGGACTGACTGAAGCTTTCTTT. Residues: CATSGQGLTEAFF.

The CDR3 bases are TGCGCCAGCAGCCTTGGGGGGGCAACTAATGAAAAACTGTTTTTT. Its protein is CASSLGGATNEKLFF. The chain links TRBV5-1 to TRBJ1-4; TRBD1 might be the D (5 bases). Germline V gene sequence: CDR1 SGHRS, CDR2 YFSETQ. V lost 4 bases and J lost 0, with 10 bases in between. This CDR3 is built from 15 residues.

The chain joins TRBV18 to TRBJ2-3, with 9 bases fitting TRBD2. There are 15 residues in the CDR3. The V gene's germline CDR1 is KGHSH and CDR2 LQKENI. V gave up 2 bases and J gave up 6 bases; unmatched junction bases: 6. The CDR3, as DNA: TGTGCCAGCTCACCAGGACTAGCGATGGTGGATACGCAGTATTTT. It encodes CASSPGLAMVDTQYF.

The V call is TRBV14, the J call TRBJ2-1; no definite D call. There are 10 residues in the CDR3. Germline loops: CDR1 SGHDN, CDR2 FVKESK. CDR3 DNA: TGTTACGAGCCCTACAATGAGCAGTTCTTC. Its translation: CYEPYNEQFF.

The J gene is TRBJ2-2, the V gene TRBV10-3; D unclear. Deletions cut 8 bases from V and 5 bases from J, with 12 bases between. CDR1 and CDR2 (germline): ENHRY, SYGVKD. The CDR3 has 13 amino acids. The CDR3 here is CAIPNPSTGELFF. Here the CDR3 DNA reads TGTGCCATCCCAAATCCCTCGACCGGGGAGCTGTTTTTT.

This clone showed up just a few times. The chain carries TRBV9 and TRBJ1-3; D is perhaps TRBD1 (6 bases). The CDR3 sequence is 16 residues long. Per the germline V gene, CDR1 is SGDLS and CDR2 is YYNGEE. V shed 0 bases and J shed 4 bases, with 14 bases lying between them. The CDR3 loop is CASSVANQGKGNTIYF. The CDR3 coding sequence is TGTGCCAGCAGCGTAGCTAACCAGGGGAAAGGAAACACCATATATTTT.

CDR3 residues: CASSDWALDHEQYF. In nucleotides, the CDR3 is TGTGCCAGCAGTGATTGGGCCTTGGACCACGAGCAGTACTTC. The V call is TRBV6-1, the J call TRBJ2-7, with D uncertain. Per germline, CDR1 MNHNS and CDR2 SASEGT. Trimming took 3 bases from V and 5 from J, leaving 14 bases between them. This CDR3 has 14 amino acids.